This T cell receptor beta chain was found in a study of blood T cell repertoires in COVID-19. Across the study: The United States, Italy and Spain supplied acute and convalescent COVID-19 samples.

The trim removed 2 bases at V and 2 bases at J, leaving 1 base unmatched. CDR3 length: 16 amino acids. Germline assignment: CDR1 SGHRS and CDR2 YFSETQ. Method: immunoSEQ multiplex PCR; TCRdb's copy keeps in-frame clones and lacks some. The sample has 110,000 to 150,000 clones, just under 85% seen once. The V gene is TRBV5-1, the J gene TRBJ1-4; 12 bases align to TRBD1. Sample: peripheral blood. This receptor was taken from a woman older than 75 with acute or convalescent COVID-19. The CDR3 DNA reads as TGCGCCAGCAGCTTCGGGACAGGGGGCACTAATGAAAAACTGTTTTTT. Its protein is CASSFGTGGTNEKLFF.